A selection of T cell receptor beta chains follows, all from one sample in a study of cytomegalovirus exposure and HLA in healthy donors. The method was immunoSEQ multiplex PCR; TCRdb's version includes in-frame clones alone and lacks a portion of them. Seen in this sample are around 50,000 clones; the ten most common clones hold more than 2%. Material: PBMCs. Receptors originate from a woman in her forties in good health and CMV-seronegative. The CDR3 runs from the conserved cysteine through the conserved F or W. The D gene is left open where the match is weak.

>TRBJ2-7|TRBD2|TRBV7-3
TGTGCCAGCAGCTTAACGTATTCCATGCTAGCGGGGGCCCACGAGCAGTACTTC
CASSLTYSMLAGAHEQYF
>TRBJ2-2|-|TRBV7-9
TGTGCCAGCAGCTTACTAGGCAGGGGAGCCGGGGAGCTGTTTTTT
CASSLLGRGAGELFF
>TRBJ1-1|-|TRBV12-5
TGTGCTAGTGGTTTGGAAATTGGGGGCGGCACTGAAGCTTTCTTT
CASGLEIGGGTEAFF
>TRBJ1-1|-|TRBV6-1
TGTGCCAGCAGTGAAGCGCTTCGGAGGCCCAAAGCTTTCTTT
CASSEALRRPKAFF
>TRBJ2-1|-|TRBV5-1
TGCGCCAGCAGCTTGGGGCTGTACAATGAGCAGTTCTTC
CASSLGLYNEQFF
>TRBJ2-3|TRBD2|TRBV5-4
TGTGCCAGCAGCCCACTTCTAGCGGGAGTTTTAAATACGCAGTATTTT
CASSPLLAGVLNTQYF
>TRBJ1-1|TRBD1|TRBV5-1
TGCGCCAGCAGCTTGGAGGGGGCCCGGCCGAACACTGAAGCTTTCTTT
CASSLEGARPNTEAFF
>TRBJ1-1|-|TRBV27
TGTGCCAGCAGTTTCTGGGGACAGAACACTGAAGCTTTCTTT
CASSFWGQNTEAFF
>TRBJ2-7|-|TRBV25-1
TGTGCCAGCAGTGAACGAAAAGTTGGGAGCCCCTACGAGCAGTACTTC
CASSERKVGSPYEQYF
>TRBJ1-1|-|TRBV7-6
TGTGCCAGCAGCTTAGGGGCCGCCCGAAACACTGAAGCTTTCTTT
CASSLGAARNTEAFF
>TRBJ1-1|-|TRBV15
TGTGCCACCAGCTTAACGGGCACTGAAGCTTTCTTT
CATSLTGTEAFF
>TRBJ2-7|TRBD1|TRBV7-6
TGTGCCAGCAGCCCGGACAGGGTAAGCGAGCAGTACTTC
CASSPDRVSEQYF
>TRBJ2-7|TRBD2|TRBV5-3
TGTGCCAGAAGCCCGGAGGGACTAGCGGGAGGATTCTCCTACGAGCAGTACTTC
CARSPEGLAGGFSYEQYF
>TRBJ2-1|TRBD2|TRBV19
TGTGCCAGTAGTCCTAGCGGGGGCCACAATGAGCAGTTCTTC
CASSPSGGHNEQFF
>TRBJ1-5|-|TRBV19
TGTGCCAGTAGTTTACAGGACAATCAGCCCCAGCATTTT
CASSLQDNQPQHF